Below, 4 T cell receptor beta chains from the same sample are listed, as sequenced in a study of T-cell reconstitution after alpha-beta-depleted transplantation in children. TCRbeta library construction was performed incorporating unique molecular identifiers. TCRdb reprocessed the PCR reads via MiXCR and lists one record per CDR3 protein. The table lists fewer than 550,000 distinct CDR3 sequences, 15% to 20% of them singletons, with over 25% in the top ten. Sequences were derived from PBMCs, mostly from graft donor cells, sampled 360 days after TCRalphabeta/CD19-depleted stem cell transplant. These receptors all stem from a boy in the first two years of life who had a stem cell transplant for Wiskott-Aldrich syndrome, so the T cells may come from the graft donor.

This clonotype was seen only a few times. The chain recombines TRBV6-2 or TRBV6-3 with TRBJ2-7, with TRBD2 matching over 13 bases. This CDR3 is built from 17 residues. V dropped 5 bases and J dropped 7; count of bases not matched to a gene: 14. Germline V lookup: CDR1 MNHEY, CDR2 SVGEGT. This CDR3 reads CASSPPGTSGTVREQYF. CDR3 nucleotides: TGTGCCAGCAGTCCTCCCGGGACTAGCGGGACCGTACGGGAGCAGTACTTC.

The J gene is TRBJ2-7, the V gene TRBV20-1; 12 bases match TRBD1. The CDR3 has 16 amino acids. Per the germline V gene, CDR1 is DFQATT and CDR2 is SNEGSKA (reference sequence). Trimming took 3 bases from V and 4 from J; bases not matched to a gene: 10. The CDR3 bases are TGCAGTGCTAGTAGGAACGGGGGACAGGGGGCTTACGAGCAGTACTTC. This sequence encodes CSASRNGGQGAYEQYF.

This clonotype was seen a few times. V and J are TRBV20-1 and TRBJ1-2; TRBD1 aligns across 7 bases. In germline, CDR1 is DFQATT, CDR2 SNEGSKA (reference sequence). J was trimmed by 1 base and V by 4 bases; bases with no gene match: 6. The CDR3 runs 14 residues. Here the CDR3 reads CSATRQGNNYGYTF. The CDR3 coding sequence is TGCAGTGCTACCCGACAGGGCAATAACTATGGCTACACCTTC.

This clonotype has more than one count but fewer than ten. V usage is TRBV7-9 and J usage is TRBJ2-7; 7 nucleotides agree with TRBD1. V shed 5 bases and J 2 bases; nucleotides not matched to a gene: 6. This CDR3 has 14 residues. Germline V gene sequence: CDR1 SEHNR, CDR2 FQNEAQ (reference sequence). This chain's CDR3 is CASSRRQGTYEQYF. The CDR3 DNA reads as TGTGCCAGCAGCCGCCGACAGGGTACCTACGAGCAGTACTTC. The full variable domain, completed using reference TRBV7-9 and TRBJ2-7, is DTGVSQNPRHKITKRGQNVTFRCDPISEHNRLYWYRQTLGQGPEFLTYFQNEAQLEKSRLLSDRFSAERPKGSFSTLEIQRTEQGDSAMYLCASSRRQGTYEQYFGPGTRLTVT.